The 14 T cell receptor beta chains below all came from one sample that was sequenced in a study of beta chain features in type 1 diabetes. As every portion of the isolated RNA was reverse transcribed, the sequencing read expressed TCRB transcripts. Sequencing was performed with immunoSEQ multiplex PCR; in TCRdb, only in-frame clones are kept and a portion is missing. The table has fewer than 400,000 clones, 8% seen once; the top ten hold under 0.5%. Sequencing input: central memory CD4+ T cells from blood. The receptors were gathered from a young woman in good health.

This clone came up many times. The V and J genes are TRBV19 and TRBJ2-4, with D perhaps being TRBD1 or TRBD2 (6 bases each). V gave up 5 bases and J gave up 1 base, with 15 bases separating them. The CDR3 is 16 residues long. Germline loops: CDR1 LNHDA, CDR2 SQIVND (reference sequence). CDR3 sequence (DNA): TGTGCCAGTAGTCCCCGGCCGGGGGCGGCCAAAAACATTCAGTACTTC. This sequence encodes CASSPRPGAAKNIQYF.

The chain joins TRBV9 to TRBJ2-1, with TRBD2 identical over 10 bases. The CDR3 loop spans 16 amino acids. Germline V gene sequence: CDR1 SGDLS, CDR2 YYNGEE. Trimming at V came to 0 bases and at J to 8 bases, leaving 8 bases not matched to a gene. The CDR3 loop is CASSVGTSGNSHEQFF. DNA of the CDR3: TGTGCCAGCAGCGTAGGAACTAGCGGGAATTCGCATGAGCAGTTCTTC.

This clone was seen only a few times. This sequence may be a read error, since a much larger clone differs from it by one base. Other DNA sequences in the same sample also yield this CDR3. The V gene is TRBV6-6, the J gene TRBJ2-5; D is unresolved. Germline CDR1 and CDR2: MNHNY and SVGAGI (reference sequence). Trimming removed 0 bases at V and 5 bases at J, with 4 bases between. There are 12 residues in the CDR3. Here the CDR3 DNA reads TGTGCCAGCAGTTACTCTGGGGAGACCCAGTACTTC. Protein product: CASSYSGETQYF.

There are a few counts of this clone. V usage is TRBV5-6 and J usage is TRBJ1-4; D possibly corresponds to TRBD1 (6 bases). With 1 base removed from V and 3 bases from J, the gap between germline ends came to 10 bases. This CDR3 is 15 amino acids long. Looked up from germline, CDR1 is SGHDT and CDR2 is YYEEEE. CDR3 DNA sequence: TGTGCCAGCAGCTTGCAGGGGCCGTCTAATGAAAAACTGTTTTTT. It yields the protein CASSLQGPSNEKLFF.

This clone was picked up a small number of times. J is TRBJ2-1 and V is TRBV11-2, with a weak D call TRBD2 (6 bases). Germline-derived CDR1 and CDR2 are SGHAT and FQNNGV. The CDR3 consists of 17 residues. V lost 1 base and J lost 7, with 20 bases in between. CDR3 coding DNA: TGTGCCAGCAGCTTAGTCGGCGGGAACCCCCGGGGGAATGAGCAGTTCTTC. As protein: CASSLVGGNPRGNEQFF.

With respect to this clone: Different DNA sequences within this sample yield the same CDR3. The V call is TRBV5-1, the J call TRBJ1-1; 9 nucleotides line up with TRBD1. With V trimmed by 3 bases and J by 1 base, 1 base remained unmatched. Germline loops: CDR1 SGHRS, CDR2 YFSETQ. The CDR3 extends over 14 amino acids. CDR3 residues: CASSSGQGNTEAFF. CDR3 bases: TGCGCCAGCAGCTCGGGACAGGGGAACACTGAAGCTTTCTTT.

This chain links TRBV7-6 with TRBJ2-3; 10 bases match TRBD1. V lost 2 bases, J lost 5 bases, and 7 bases stayed unmatched. The CDR3 has 16 amino acids. Germline V gene sequence: CDR1 SGHVS, CDR2 FNYEAQ. The chain's CDR3 is CASSLTGQGLGDTQYF. CDR3 nucleotide sequence: TGTGCCAGCAGCTTAACGGGACAGGGGCTCGGAGATACGCAGTATTTT.

V and J are TRBV7-3 and TRBJ2-5; D not resolved. The germline V and J ends were trimmed by 2 bases and 1 base, with 11 bases remaining between them. Germline V gene lookup returns CDR1 SGHTA and CDR2 FQGTGA. The CDR3 consists of 15 residues. CDR3 sequence (DNA): TGTGCCAGCAGCTTACACCCTGCTGGCCAAGAGACCCAGTACTTC. Its protein product is CASSLHPAGQETQYF.

This sequence joins TRBV2 and TRBJ2-7; 9 nucleotides agree with TRBD2. With 10 bases clipped from V and 1 base from J, the junction kept 5 bases outside the gene matches. The CDR3 loop spans 13 amino acids. Germline V gives CDR1 SNHLY, CDR2 FYNNEI. The DNA for the CDR3 is TGTGCCACCTCTAGCGGGGTATCCTACGAGCAGTACTTC. Protein sequence: CATSSGVSYEQYF.

This clone showed up many times. V is TRBV7-9 and J is TRBJ2-3, with D hard to call. This CDR3 has 17 residues. V was clipped by 4 bases and J by 1 base, with 18 bases between them. The germline CDR1 and CDR2 sequences are SEHNR and FQNEAQ (reference sequence). The CDR3 here is CASSSPQRRSGTDTQYF. CDR3 bases: TGTGCCAGCAGCTCACCGCAACGGCGTTCGGGCACAGATACGCAGTATTTT.

CDR3 sequence reads: CASSPGGYEKLFF. The DNA of the CDR3 is TGTGCCAGCAGCCCGGGGGGTTATGAAAAACTGTTTTTT. V usage is TRBV7-2 and J usage is TRBJ1-4; a possible D gene is TRBD1 (5 bases). The V end was cut by 5 bases, the J end by 6 bases, with 10 bases between. This CDR3 spans 13 amino acids. CDR1 is SGHTA and CDR2 is FQGNSA in the germline V gene.

This clone appeared many times. V gene TRBV29-1 combines with J gene TRBJ2-7; D is ambiguous. V was cut by 6 bases and J by 3 bases, with 12 bases left in between. The CDR3 is 12 residues long. CDR1 and CDR2 from the germline V gene are SQVTM and ANQGSEA. In DNA form, the CDR3 reads TGCAGCGTGTCGGACGGACGCTACGAGCAGTACTTC. Translated: CSVSDGRYEQYF.

This clone has only a few counts. The rearrangement links TRBV28 to TRBJ2-6, with 8 positions matching TRBD1. V lost 6 bases and J lost 1; bases outside the gene matches: 11. The length of the CDR3 is 18 residues. Germline V gene lookup returns CDR1 MDHEN and CDR2 SYDVKM. The CDR3: CASSPRTGSRSGANVLTF. Here the CDR3 DNA reads TGTGCCAGCAGCCCCCGGACAGGGTCGCGATCTGGGGCCAACGTCCTGACTTTC. The complete variable domain, with remaining parts taken from reference TRBV28 and TRBJ2-6, reads DVKVTQSSRYLVKRTGEKVFLECVQDMDHENMFWYRQDPGLGLRLIYFSYDVKMKEKGDIPEGYSVSREKKERFSLILESASTNQTSMYLCASSPRTGSRSGANVLTFGAGSRLTVL.

The chain joins TRBV5-6 to TRBJ2-5; 7 nucleotides match TRBD1. Germline loops: CDR1 SGHDT, CDR2 YYEEEE. V was clipped by 4 bases and J by 3 bases; unmatched bases: 3. This CDR3 is 13 amino acids long. The CDR3 spells CASSVGTEETQYF. In DNA, the CDR3 is TGTGCCAGCAGCGTCGGGACAGAAGAGACCCAGTACTTC.